This T cell receptor (beta chain) was observed in a study of T cells in women clearing cervical HPV infection. Study-level information: Blood came at first lesion visit for cases, post-clearance for controls.

The V gene lost 5 bases and the J gene lost 7 bases, with 17 bases spanning the gap. CDR3 length equals 14 residues. From germline, CDR1 is SGHTA and CDR2 FQGNSA. Genomic DNA, averaging roughly 1,200 ng per sample, yielded TCR beta CDR3 via immunoSEQ. Assay: immunoSEQ multiplex PCR; the TCRdb copy retains only in-frame clones and omits some. The sample has about 28,000 clones. Of note for this clone: The CDR3 end is not reached by the read, which stops 3 residues before it; the germline J gene fills it in.

The chain is built from TRBV7-2 and TRBJ2-5, with D tentatively TRBD1 (6 bases). This receptor was obtained from a woman aged 18 to 69 with a cervical HPV16 infection that either progressed to CIN3+ or cleared (not recorded which). The sequencing sample was made of blood buffy coat. Incomplete CDR3 DNA: TGTGCCAGCAGCGATCGACAGGAACCGGGGACC. It yields the protein CASSDRQEPGT. The entire CDR3 is CASSDRQEPGTQYF.